The clone carrying this T cell receptor beta chain has a count of ten or more. Its specificity is not known. This sample is part of a study of human T cells and chemical hapten exposure. CDR1 and CDR2 from the germline V gene are SQVTM and ANQGSEA. The germline V and J ends were trimmed by 5 bases and 2 bases, with 5 bases remaining between them. This CDR3 comprises 11 residues. Time point reported: patch test 1, 2 weeks after DPC sensitization. Treatment given: therapeutic diphenylcyclopropenone sensitization with weekly scalp DPC. Whole blood that had not been fractionated was the source of extracted total RNA. Study conclusions and caveats: Higher patch test scores went with higher counts of PT1 expanded TCRs. Each of the donors had alopecia, so their immune responses may not resemble those of healthy people.

Each CDR3 protein gets one entry after TCRdb re-called the RACE reads with MiXCR. The table shows around 120,000 distinct CDR3 sequences, with roughly 9.6% occurring only once. Sequences were derived from whole blood, sampled in connection with sensitization to the hapten diphenylcyclopropenone (DPC). This TCR was recovered from a woman in her 40s with alopecia areata. Some clones in this sample may be carry-over from other donors' samples. The V gene is TRBV29-1, the J gene TRBJ2-3; D ambiguous. Here the CDR3 reads CSVSSTDTQYF. The CDR3 region has the DNA TGCAGCGTTTCCTCCACAGATACGCAGTATTTT.